Each of the 32 T cell receptor beta chains below was sequenced from the same sample in a study of tumor and adjacent non-tumor tissue in lung cancer. Three rounds of nested PCR, following a modified ARM-PCR protocol, produced the TCRbeta library. TCRdb reprocessed the multiplex PCR reads via MiXCR and lists one record per CDR3 protein. The sample lists over 100,000 distinct CDR3 sequences, 60% to 80% occurring once. RNA was extracted from bulk tissue without any cell sorting. Source material: lung tumor tissue. The receptors were gathered from a woman aged 60-70 years with non-small cell lung cancer.

Worth noting for this clonotype: The CDR3 does not close with the conserved phenylalanine or tryptophan, likely indicating a read error. The chain has TRBV6-2 or TRBV6-3 and TRBJ1-4, with D perhaps TRBD1 (6 bases). This CDR3 region has 14 residues. Germline CDR1 is MNHEY and CDR2 is SVGEGT. In DNA, the CDR3 is TGTACCAGCAGCCCCGAACAGGGAAATGAAAAACTGTTTGTT. As protein: CTSSPEQGNEKLFV.

The rearrangement links TRBV5-4 to TRBJ1-1; unclear D gene. V was clipped by 4 bases and J by 4 bases, with 8 bases between them. The germline V gene encodes CDR1 SGHNT and CDR2 YYREEE (reference sequence). This CDR3 spans 12 amino acids. The CDR3 nucleotides are TGTGCCAGCAGCATGCGGGTCACTGAAGCTTTCTTT. Residues: CASSMRVTEAFF.

In this sample, this clonotype turned up many times. The chain joins TRBV20-1 to TRBJ1-1, with 8 bases aligning to TRBD1. V was clipped by 0 bases and J by 3 bases; unmatched bases: 6. The CDR3 consists of 15 residues. Germline CDR1 and CDR2: DFQATT and SNEGSKA (reference sequence). In DNA, the CDR3 is TGCAGTGCTAGAGAGACAGGGGCGGGTGACACTGAAGCTTTCTTT. Protein sequence: CSARETGAGDTEAFF.

Regarding this clonotype: One end of the junction does not line up with germline, which may come from a read error. This chain uses TRBV20-1 with TRBJ2-5; D perhaps matches TRBD2 (5 bases). CDR3 length: 14 amino acids. From germline, CDR1 is DFQATT and CDR2 SNEGSKA (reference sequence). CDR3 protein: CSTRPPDGQETQYF. As DNA, the CDR3 is TGCAGTACTAGACCCCCCGACGGCCAAGAGACCCAGTACTTC.

About this clonotype: A much larger clonotype is one base distant, so this may be a read error. No conserved phenylalanine or tryptophan ends this CDR3, so it is likely a read error. The chain joins TRBV4-1 to TRBJ2-1, with 7 bases fitting TRBD1. J was trimmed by 5 bases and V by 4 bases; bases with no gene match: 8. Germline V gene data show CDR1 as MGHRA and CDR2 as YSYEKL. CDR3 length: 15 residues. This CDR3 reads CASSRKGTEDNEQFL. The CDR3 DNA follows: TGCGCCAGCAGCCGAAAAGGGACAGAGGACAATGAGCAGTTCTTA.

As for this clonotype: Mismatch with germline at one junction end may stem from a read error. The genes are TRBV6-5 and TRBJ1-2; D may be TRBD1 (5 bases). This CDR3 has 14 amino acids. Looked up from germline, CDR1 is MNHEY and CDR2 is SVGAGI. The CDR3 bases are TGTGCTAGCAGGAGAGGGACCGGGAACTGTGGGTACACTTTC. The encoded protein is CASRRGTGNCGYTF.

At least ten counts were recorded for this clonotype. This chain links TRBV20-1 with TRBJ1-2; D gene uncertain. This CDR3 has 14 amino acids. The V gene's germline CDR1 is DFQATT and CDR2 SNEGSKA (reference sequence). V shed 3 bases and J shed 8 bases, with 19 bases lying between them. CDR3 in DNA: TGCAGTGCTAGCGATGGGGTCGGGTCGATCGGCTACACCTTC. Protein: CSASDGVGSIGYTF.

This rearrangement joins TRBV20-1 to TRBJ1-5, with D uncertain. The J call may be incorrect, as the DNA end agrees better with TRBJ2-3. Germline V gives CDR1 DFQATT, CDR2 SNEGSKA (reference sequence). This CDR3 has 15 residues. CDR3 loop: CSARDIKAVNQSQYF. In DNA form, the CDR3 reads TGCAGTGCTAGAGATATAAAGGCGGTGAATCAATCCCAGTATTTT.

V and J are TRBV7-8 and TRBJ2-7; the D call may be TRBD1 or TRBD2 (5 bases each). The V end lost 0 bases, the J end lost 6 bases, and 15 bases lay between the germline ends. Germline V gene data show CDR1 as SGHVS and CDR2 as FQNEAQ. The CDR3 is made up of 15 amino acids. CDR3 amino acids: CASSLATGRGSEQYF. The CDR3 nucleotides read TGTGCCAGCAGCTTAGCGACGGGACGGGGTTCCGAGCAGTACTTC.

This clonotype has ten or more counts. V usage is TRBV20-1 and J usage is TRBJ2-5; unclear D gene. The CDR3 runs to 12 residues. CDR1 is DFQATT and CDR2 is SNEGSKA in the germline V gene (reference sequence). V lost 3 bases and J 9 bases, leaving 14 bases between the germline ends. The DNA of the CDR3 is TGCAGTGCTAGGGTCTCCTCCCAGGCCCAGTACTTC. Its protein is CSARVSSQAQYF.

This clonotype appeared many times. The chain links TRBV10-2 to TRBJ1-5; 10 bases map to TRBD1. Germline V gene sequence: CDR1 WSHSY, CDR2 SAAADI. The CDR3 totals 15 residues. V trimming: 5 bases; J trimming: 5 bases; junction bases outside the gene matches: 6. The DNA for the CDR3 is TGCGCCAGCAGTTACGGACAGGGGGTTTATCAGCCCCAGCATTTT. Translated, it gives CASSYGQGVYQPQHF.

About this clonotype itself: At one boundary the junction diverges from the germline segment, which might be a read error. The V call is TRBV11-2, the J call TRBJ1-6; D not certain. This CDR3 region has 14 residues. Germline V gene data show CDR1 as SGHAT and CDR2 as FQNNGV. The CDR3 nucleotides are TGTGTCAGCAGCTTAGAAGCAAGTAATTCACCCGTTCACTTT. Protein product: CVSSLEASNSPVHF.

Of note for this clonotype: A much larger clone differs from this one at a single base, so this may be a read error. The chain recombines TRBV29-1 with TRBJ2-3, with 7 bases lining up with TRBD2. The length of the CDR3 is 13 residues. The V gene's germline CDR1 is SQVTM and CDR2 ANQGSEA. J was trimmed by 2 bases and V by 8 bases; bases with no gene match: 7. The CDR3 coding sequence is TGCAGCATTGGCGGGAGTCTCACAGATACGCAGTATTTT. It codes for CSIGGSLTDTQYF.

This clonotype has only one observation. This chain links TRBV20-1 with TRBJ1-4; D is undetermined. The CDR3 sequence is 16 residues long. Germline V gene lookup returns CDR1 DFQATT and CDR2 SNEGSKA (reference sequence). V dropped 5 bases and J dropped 8 bases, with 24 bases sitting between them. CDR3 nucleotides: TGCAGTGCTCCTAATCCACCCGCACTGGGTGGCGAAAAACTGTTTTTT. Translation: CSAPNPPALGGEKLFF.

This clonotype was found many times. This chain connects TRBV20-1 to TRBJ2-3; no definite D call. Trimming cost V 0 bases and J 1 base, with 8 bases left between them. This CDR3 spans 14 amino acids. CDR1 is DFQATT and CDR2 is SNEGSKA in the germline V gene (reference sequence). CDR3 DNA: TGCAGTGCTAGAGATTTTTACCGCACAGATACGCAGTATTTT. This gives the protein CSARDFYRTDTQYF.

Comment on this clonotype: The conserved phenylalanine or tryptophan normally closing the CDR3 is absent here, so this likely arose from a read error. This rearrangement joins TRBV11-2 to TRBJ2-7; 12 bases align to TRBD2. This CDR3 is built from 15 residues. CDR1 is SGHAT, CDR2 FQNNGV, per germline. The CDR3 sequence is CAISYETSGSYEQYY. The CDR3 DNA sequence: TGTGCCATCAGCTACGAGACTAGCGGGAGCTACGAGCAGTACTAC.

This clonotype was counted a single time. The CDR3 end shows no conserved phenylalanine or tryptophan, and so a read error is likely. The chain couples TRBV28 to TRBJ2-1; D not certain. With the DNA end fitting TRBJ2-5 better, the J assignment may be wrong. In germline, CDR1 is MDHEN, CDR2 SYDVKM. The CDR3 runs to 13 residues. This chain's CDR3 is CASSPGSLETQYY. In nucleotides, the CDR3 is TGTGCCAGCAGTCCCGGGTCTTTAGAGACCCAGTACTAC.

The J gene is TRBJ1-1, the V gene TRBV11-2; D remains ambiguous. Germline V CDR1 and CDR2: SGHAT, FQNNGV. V shed 1 base and J shed 13 bases, with 16 bases lying between them. The CDR3 has 13 residues. The CDR3 DNA is TGTGCCAGCAGCTTAGCCAGCAGCACTGAGGATTTCTTT. The encoded protein is CASSLASSTEDFF.

Of note for this clonotype: Because it lacks the conserved phenylalanine or tryptophan at the end, this CDR3 is likely a read error. The CDR3 region is CSVGGTNQETQYL. The CDR3 nucleotides are TGCAGTGTGGGGGGCACCAACCAAGAGACCCAGTACTTA. The chain couples TRBV20-1 to TRBJ2-5, with D perhaps assigned TRBD1 or TRBD2 (6 bases each). Germline V gene data show CDR1 as DFQATT and CDR2 as SNEGSKA (reference sequence). The germline V and J ends were trimmed by 7 bases and 0 bases, with 12 bases remaining between them. CDR3 length: 13 residues.

In this sample, this clonotype turned up a few times. A much larger clone differs by one base, so this may be a read error. This chain joins TRBV6-5 and TRBJ2-6, with 9 bases that match TRBD1. J lost 2 bases, V lost 6 bases, and 8 bases had no gene match. CDR1 is MNHEY, CDR2 SVGAGI, per germline. The CDR3 sequence is 17 residues long. CDR3 loop: CASSTGTGYAGANVLTF. The CDR3 DNA reads TGTGCCAGCAGCACCGGGACAGGGTACGCTGGGGCCAACGTCCTGACTTTC.

This clonotype has just a few counts. A much more abundant neighbour one base away suggests this may be a read error. The chain uses TRBV12-3 or TRBV12-4 and TRBJ2-1, with 8 bases matching TRBD1. CDR3 size: 16 residues. Losses at the gene ends were 6 bases for V and 3 bases for J; bases not matched to a gene: 10. The CDR3 nucleotides read TGTGCCAGCAGATCACACCGGGACAGGCTCTACAATGAGCAGTTCTTC. As protein: CASRSHRDRLYNEQFF.

Note on this clonotype: A junction boundary mismatches the germline segment, possibly from a read error. This chain joins TRBV6-4 and TRBJ2-2, with D hard to call. CDR3 length: 15 amino acids. Germline-derived CDR1 and CDR2 are MRHNA and SNTAGT. The CDR3 nucleotides are TGTGCAAGCAGTCCCCATCTAGAGAACACCGGGGAGCTGTTTTTT. Its protein is CASSPHLENTGELFF.

Turning to this clonotype: The junction and the germline gene differ at one end; a read error may be behind it. The rearrangement joins TRBV20-1 to TRBJ2-3; 7 positions match TRBD1. In germline, CDR1 is DFQATT, CDR2 SNEGSKA (reference sequence). This CDR3 region has 15 residues. As DNA, the CDR3 is TGCAGTGCTAGAGTCACAGGGGCCGCGAGAGATACACAGTACTTT. This encodes CSARVTGAARDTQYF.

This clonotype was observed a single time. This chain uses TRBV7-9 with TRBJ2-2, with TRBD2 identical over 7 bases. The trim removed 10 bases at V and 7 bases at J, leaving 15 bases unmatched. The CDR3 spans 15 residues. CDR1 SEHNR and CDR2 FQNEAQ come from the germline V gene (reference sequence). In DNA, the CDR3 is TGTGCCACCAAGACGGGGAGGGACCCCATCGGGGAGCTGTTTTTT. Translating it yields CATKTGRDPIGELFF.

This clonotype was seen only once. A read error may be the cause here, since a much bigger clone is one base away. The chain recombines TRBV7-8 with TRBJ2-4; no reliable D call. V lost 3 bases and J 9 bases, leaving 24 bases between the germline ends. The CDR3 is made up of 17 amino acids. Germline loops: CDR1 SGHVS, CDR2 FQNEAQ. The CDR3 sequence is CASSFAQPGPMSGIQYF. The CDR3 region has the DNA TGTGCCAGCAGCTTTGCACAACCCGGGCCGATGTCTGGCATTCAGTACTTC.

This clonotype has a handful of counts. The chain recombines TRBV5-4 with TRBJ2-5; possible D gene TRBD1, 6 bases. Trimming stripped 4 bases from V and 0 bases from J, with 13 bases between. Germline values: CDR1 SGHNT, CDR2 YYREEE (reference sequence). The CDR3 has 15 amino acids. DNA of the CDR3: TGTGCCAGCAGCGCTGCAGGGGCGAACCAAGAGACCCAGTACTTC. This gives the protein CASSAAGANQETQYF.

A remark on this clonotype: The CDR3 ends on some other residue instead of the conserved phenylalanine or tryptophan, so this is likely a read error. The rearrangement links TRBV5-1 to TRBJ1-4; unclear D gene. Looked up from germline, CDR1 is SGHRS and CDR2 is YFSETQ. The CDR3 extends over 13 amino acids. CDR3 DNA: TGCGCCAGCAGCCTGAGGTTAGATGAAGAACTGTTTTTA. This translates into CASSLRLDEELFL.

On this clonotype itself: The junction does not match germline at one end; this may be a read error. The chain joins TRBV11-1 to TRBJ2-2; TRBD1 matches at 9 bases. This CDR3 region has 16 residues. From germline, CDR1 is SGHAT and CDR2 FQDESV (reference sequence). CDR3 sequence (DNA): TGTGCCAACAGCGCCTGGACAGGGGTGAACACCTGGGATCTGTTTTTT. Protein product: CANSAWTGVNTWDLFF.

As regards this clonotype: Germline and junction disagree at one end, which may indicate a read error. The chain joins TRBV11-2 to TRBJ1-5; D may be TRBD1 (5 bases). CDR3 length equals 15 residues. Germline CDR1 and CDR2: SGHAT and FQNNGV. For the CDR3, the DNA is TGTGCCAGCAGCATAGATCTTAGGGACGGTCAGCCCCAGCATTTT. It encodes CASSIDLRDGQPQHF.

For this clonotype: This CDR3 fails to terminate in the conserved phenylalanine or tryptophan, so it likely reflects a read error. The DNA is omitted, as the CDR3 cannot be located on it reliably, and the CDR3 follows TCRdb's listing. V usage is TRBV11-3 and J usage is TRBJ2-7; no DNA check was done on the table's D call, TRBD1. The V gene's germline CDR1 is SGHNT and CDR2 YENEEA. The CDR3 spans 15 amino acids, including both terminal residues. The CDR3 protein is CANSLRAGVSYEQYL.

On this clonotype itself: The CDR3 carries no conserved terminal phenylalanine or tryptophan, so it likely arises from a read error. The chain combines TRBV20-1 with TRBJ2-7, with 8 bases aligning to TRBD2. There are 15 residues in the CDR3. CDR1 and CDR2 from the germline V gene are DFQATT and SNEGSKA (reference sequence). V lost 3 bases to trimming and J lost 3 bases; unmatched junction nucleotides: 10. CDR3 sequence (DNA): TGCAGTGCTAGGGACCTTAGCGGGACCTTCTACGAGCAGTACCTC. This encodes CSARDLSGTFYEQYL.

In regard to this clonotype: At one of its ends the junction is not consistent with the germline gene, which may arise from a read error. The chain carries TRBV20-1 and TRBJ2-1, with 7 bases identical to TRBD2. There are 14 residues in the CDR3. Looked up from germline, CDR1 is DFQATT and CDR2 is SNEGSKA (reference sequence). CDR3 region: CRARDGGERNEQFF. Written as DNA, the CDR3 is TGCAGAGCTAGAGATGGGGGGGAGAGGAATGAGCAGTTCTTC.